This entry lists 26 T cell receptor beta chains sequenced from one sample in a study of T-cell reconstitution after alpha-beta-depleted transplantation in children. The TCRbeta library incorporated unique molecular identifiers. TCRdb processed the PCR reads anew with MiXCR; each CDR3 protein has one entry. The data show approximately 350,000 distinct CDR3 sequences, under 13% seen once. Sequences were derived from PBMCs from the stem cell graft donor, sampled from the stem cell graft. These receptors were collected from a human donor who donated a stem cell graft to a child with acute lymphoblastic leukemia.

V gene TRBV11-1 combines with J gene TRBJ2-3; 13 positions match TRBD2. Trimming took 3 bases from V and 7 from J; bases not matched to a gene: 16. The CDR3 contains 19 residues. Germline V gives CDR1 SGHAT, CDR2 FQDESV (reference sequence). The CDR3 nucleotides read TGTGCCAGCAGCTTTCCCCACAGGACTAGCGGGGGACTGGGATATACGCAGTATTTT. This translates into CASSFPHRTSGGLGYTQYF.

In its sample, this clonotype was seen a few times. V is TRBV27 and J is TRBJ2-7, with TRBD2 matching over 8 bases. Germline values: CDR1 MNHEY, CDR2 SMNVEV (reference sequence). V shed 3 bases, J shed 5 bases, and the junction held 9 bases outside the gene matches. This CDR3 is built from 15 residues. CDR3 nucleotides: TGTGCCAGCAGTTTGAGTAGCGGGGTGGTCGACGAGCAGTACTTC. As protein: CASSLSSGVVDEQYF.

This clonotype was picked up a small number of times. The chain joins TRBV11-3 to TRBJ1-2; a weak D match, TRBD1 (6 bases). The CDR3 has 23 amino acids. Per germline, CDR1 SGHNT and CDR2 YENEEA. V was clipped by 1 base and J by 3 bases, with 36 bases between them. CDR3 coding DNA: TGTGCCAGCAGCTTAGTAGCGGGCGTCTGGGCCGGGGAGTCGGGGGCTGAGGACTATGGCTACACCTTC. Translation gives CASSLVAGVWAGESGAEDYGYTF.

This clonotype has a handful of counts. The chain employs TRBV4-3 and TRBJ1-4; D ambiguous. This CDR3 spans 15 amino acids. Germline CDR1 and CDR2: LGHNA and YSLEER. V lost 4 bases to trimming and J lost 5 bases, with 14 bases between them. CDR3 in DNA: TGCGCCAGCAGCCTAGGTCCAGGAGAGAATGAAAAACTGTTTTTT. Encoded protein: CASSLGPGENEKLFF.

The chain couples TRBV4-3 to TRBJ1-3, with 7 bases fitting TRBD1. Germline V gene data show CDR1 as LGHNA and CDR2 as YSLEER. With V trimmed by 0 bases and J by 4 bases, 12 bases remained unmatched. The CDR3 has 18 residues. The CDR3 sequence is CASSQEARTATGGNTIYF. As DNA, the CDR3 is TGCGCCAGCAGCCAAGAGGCCCGAACCGCGACAGGGGGAAACACCATATATTTT.

This clonotype was found a few times. The rearrangement uses TRBV25-1 and TRBJ2-3; D unclear. Looked up from germline, CDR1 is MGHDK and CDR2 is SYGVNS. This CDR3 has 13 residues. V lost 3 bases to trimming and J lost 5 bases, with 9 bases between them. Here the CDR3 DNA reads TGTGCCAGCAGTGATCCTTCGGGAGATACGCAGTATTTT. This gives the protein CASSDPSGDTQYF.

A few counts support this clonotype. The chain couples TRBV12-3 or TRBV12-4 to TRBJ1-1; 12 nucleotides agree with TRBD1. Trimming at V came to 5 bases and at J to 9 bases, leaving 7 bases not matched to a gene. The CDR3 covers 14 residues. The CDR3 here is CASSPGQGAIQAFF. The CDR3 coding sequence is TGTGCCAGCAGTCCGGGACAGGGGGCAATCCAAGCTTTCTTT.

There are many counts of this clonotype. The J gene is TRBJ2-3, the V gene TRBV5-1; TRBD2 agrees at 8 bases. The germline gives CDR1 SGHRS, CDR2 YFSETQ. CDR3 length: 15 residues. The J segment lost 1 base and the V segment lost 0 bases, leaving 1 base of the junction unmatched. The CDR3 sequence is CASSLETSGTDTQYF. CDR3 coding DNA: TGCGCCAGCAGCTTGGAGACTAGCGGCACAGATACGCAGTATTTT.

This clonotype was observed a handful of times. The rearrangement joins TRBV18 to TRBJ2-5; 10 bases align to TRBD2. This CDR3 comprises 18 residues. Trimming at V came to 3 bases and at J to 5 bases, leaving 15 bases not matched to a gene. The germline CDR1 and CDR2 sequences are KGHSH and LQKENI. CDR3 DNA sequence: TGTGCCAGCTCACCGTTTCAGCTAGCGGGAGACACGGGGGAGACCCAGTACTTC. Amino acids: CASSPFQLAGDTGETQYF.

V and J are TRBV12-3 or TRBV12-4 and TRBJ2-3, with D possibly TRBD1 on 5 matching bases. The CDR3 extends over 14 amino acids. V was clipped by 9 bases and J by 2 bases, with 15 bases between them. The CDR3, as DNA: TGTGCCAGTTTAGGGGCTACCGACACAGATACGCAGTATTTT. This translates into CASLGATDTDTQYF.

The V gene is TRBV7-3, the J gene TRBJ2-2; 12 bases are a match to TRBD2. Losses at the gene ends were 5 bases for V and 5 bases for J; bases not matched to a gene: 6. The CDR3 covers 16 residues. CDR1 and CDR2 (germline): SGHTA, FQGTGA. The CDR3 DNA reads as TGTGCCAGCAGCATCCTAGCGGGAGGGGTAACCGGGGAGCTGTTTTTT. It translates to CASSILAGGVTGELFF.

The chain combines TRBV27 with TRBJ2-5, with D tentatively TRBD1 (6 bases). From germline, CDR1 is MNHEY and CDR2 SMNVEV (reference sequence). V gave up 7 bases and J gave up 9 bases, with 15 bases separating them. The CDR3 covers 12 residues. In nucleotides, the CDR3 is TGTGCCAGCATGGGGGCTCGTAGGGCCCAGTACTTC. The encoded protein is CASMGARRAQYF.

This clonotype was detected ten times or more. This chain uses TRBV7-9 with TRBJ2-1; 7 bases match TRBD2. The CDR3 loop spans 17 amino acids. With V trimmed by 5 bases and J by 9 bases, 19 bases remained unmatched. CDR1 and CDR2 from the germline V gene are SEHNR and FQNEAQ (reference sequence). The CDR3 region has the DNA TGTGCCAGCAGCCCTTCCCTCTCAGGGACTAACCCCCGTGAGCAGTTCTTC. Protein sequence: CASSPSLSGTNPREQFF.

Ten or more counts support this clonotype. The rearrangement uses TRBV7-2 and TRBJ2-1; D is possibly TRBD2 (5 bases). Trimming pared 1 base from V and 5 bases from J, leaving 9 bases between. The CDR3 is made up of 14 amino acids. Germline loops: CDR1 SGHTA, CDR2 FQGNSA. DNA of the CDR3: TGTGCCAGCAGCTTAGATCCGGAGGACAATGAGCAGTTCTTC. Residues: CASSLDPEDNEQFF.

This clonotype was counted a few times. This chain links TRBV20-1 with TRBJ1-1, with D perhaps matching TRBD1 (5 bases). V was shortened by 3 bases and J by 5 bases, with 16 bases between the two germline ends. Germline CDR1 DFQATT, CDR2 SNEGSKA (reference sequence). The CDR3 totals 14 residues. The CDR3 bases are TGCAGTGCTAGGCCGTTTGGGGCGGAAACTGAAGCTTTCTTT. Translating it yields CSARPFGAETEAFF.

The chain uses TRBV28 and TRBJ2-5, with D tentatively TRBD1 or TRBD2 (5 bases each). Germline V CDR1 and CDR2: MDHEN, SYDVKM. This CDR3 has 12 residues. V was shortened by 6 bases and J by 4 bases, with 9 bases between the two germline ends. Here the CDR3 reads CASRWGLETQYF. In DNA form, the CDR3 reads TGTGCCAGCAGGTGGGGGTTAGAGACCCAGTACTTC.

Only a few counts were recorded for this clonotype. Here the CDR3 DNA reads TGTGCCAGCAGCTTAGGGAGGTTCGATGGCTACACCTTC. Its translation: CASSLGRFDGYTF. The genes are TRBV7-2 and TRBJ1-2; D is undetermined. V gave up 1 base and J gave up 6 bases, with 9 bases separating them. The CDR3 is 13 amino acids. Germline V gene lookup returns CDR1 SGHTA and CDR2 FQGNSA.

This clonotype was seen more than once but under ten times. The V and J genes are TRBV20-1 and TRBJ2-5; 13 bases match TRBD2. Per germline, CDR1 DFQATT and CDR2 SNEGSKA (reference sequence). Germline trimming cut 0 bases from V and 5 bases from J; bases unmatched to any gene: 12. The CDR3 totals 18 residues. This chain's CDR3 is CSARDSGLAGTRGETQYF. The DNA for the CDR3 is TGCAGTGCTAGAGATTCGGGACTAGCGGGGACGAGGGGGGAGACCCAGTACTTC.

The rearrangement uses TRBV5-1 and TRBJ2-7; D gene ambiguous. This CDR3 is 14 amino acids long. Trimming took 0 bases from V and 4 from J, leaving 11 bases between them. CDR1 and CDR2 (germline): SGHRS, YFSETQ. The DNA of the CDR3 is TGCGCCAGCAGCTTGGGGACCTTGAGGTACGAGCAGTACTTC. This encodes CASSLGTLRYEQYF.

The V gene is TRBV10-3, the J gene TRBJ2-1, with D hard to call. Per the germline V gene, CDR1 is ENHRY and CDR2 is SYGVKD. This CDR3 has 9 amino acids. Trimming took off 9 bases at V and 8 bases at J, with 5 bases between the two ends. CDR3 sequence (DNA): TGTGCCATGATCGATGAGCAGTTCTTC. Amino acid sequence: CAMIDEQFF.

This clonotype came up a few times. The chain links TRBV5-1 to TRBJ2-1, with 8 bases fitting TRBD2. The CDR3 spans 15 residues. Germline CDR1 is SGHRS and CDR2 is YFSETQ. V was pared by 4 bases and J by 15 bases, with 18 bases of the junction left unmatched. In DNA form, the CDR3 reads TGCGCCAGCAGCCCGACACCCTCGGGAGCGGGAGTGCTGTTCTTC. It is translated as CASSPTPSGAGVLFF.

In its sample, this clonotype was seen a few times. V is TRBV5-1 and J is TRBJ2-2; D may be TRBD2 (6 bases). With 5 bases removed from V and 3 bases from J, the gap between germline ends came to 17 bases. CDR1 SGHRS and CDR2 YFSETQ come from the germline V gene. The CDR3 runs to 16 residues. The CDR3 loop is CASSLPGLSDTGELFF. The CDR3 DNA reads TGCGCCAGCAGTCTTCCGGGACTTAGCGACACCGGGGAGCTGTTTTTT.

This clonotype was counted ten times or more. The V call is TRBV27, the J call TRBJ2-7; D may correspond to TRBD1 or TRBD2 (5 bases each). The CDR3 is 15 amino acids. Trimming stripped 4 bases from V and 2 bases from J, with 15 bases between. Germline CDR1 is MNHEY and CDR2 is SMNVEV (reference sequence). Here the CDR3 DNA reads TGTGCCAGCAGTTCGCGACGGGGCGGAGCCTACGAGCAGTACTTC. This sequence encodes CASSSRRGGAYEQYF.

This clonotype was observed at least ten times. The chain joins TRBV4-3 to TRBJ1-5; TRBD1 aligns across 9 bases. The germline V gene has CDR1 LGHNA and CDR2 YSLEER. This CDR3 region has 15 residues. Trimming removed 5 bases from V and 5 bases from J; junction bases left unmatched: 7. As DNA, the CDR3 is TGCGCCAGCAGCAAATGGACAGGGGCATATCAGCCCCAGCATTTT. Amino acid sequence: CASSKWTGAYQPQHF.

The table lists this clonotype with a few counts. The chain carries TRBV7-9 and TRBJ2-3; 7 positions match TRBD2. V shed 7 bases and J 5 bases; nucleotides not matched to a gene: 6. This CDR3 has 13 amino acids. The germline gives CDR1 SEHNR, CDR2 FQNEAQ (reference sequence). In DNA form, the CDR3 reads TGTGCCAGCAACCCAACGGGGGGAGATACGCAGTATTTT. This encodes CASNPTGGDTQYF.

The chain recombines TRBV29-1 with TRBJ2-1; TRBD2 matches at 11 bases. Unmatched junction bases numbered 8, after V lost 5 bases and J lost 8 bases. There are 14 residues in the CDR3. The germline gives CDR1 SQVTM, CDR2 ANQGSEA. The CDR3 region is CSVLVAGGPYEQFF. The CDR3 nucleotides are TGCAGCGTTTTAGTAGCGGGAGGGCCTTATGAGCAGTTCTTC.